A single sample gave rise to the 3 T cell receptor beta chains below, sequenced in a study of CD8 T cells in ankylosing spondylitis. TCRdb used MiXCR to reprocess the 5' RACE reads, holding one entry per CDR3 protein. The table shows some 220,000 distinct CDR3 sequences, with roughly 8.2% occurring only once. Material for sequencing was blood, either unsorted or a sorted T cell fraction (not recorded which). These receptors were taken from a female donor with ankylosing spondylitis or in good health (not recorded which).

There are many counts of this clonotype. V and J are TRBV5-1 and TRBJ2-1; 8 nucleotides agree with TRBD2. After removal of 6 bases from V and 8 bases from J, the junction contained 10 bases not matched to a gene. Germline CDR1 reads SGHRS; CDR2 reads YFSETQ. The CDR3 length is 14 residues. CDR3 DNA sequence: TGCGCCAGCACTGTTGCGGGAGGATCCGATGAGCAGTTCTTC. Amino acids: CASTVAGGSDEQFF. Full variable domain (rest looked up from reference TRBV5-1 and TRBJ2-1): KAGVTQTPRYLIKTRGQQVTLSCSPISGHRSVSWYQQTPGQGLQFLFEYFSETQRNKGNFPGRFSGRQFSNSRSEMNVSTLELGDSALYLCASTVAGGSDEQFFGPGTRLTVL.

This clonotype came up many times. Its ends do not fully match the called genes, so a read error is possible. This chain links TRBV6-1 with TRBJ2-1; weak D call: TRBD2 (6 bases). The CDR3 has 13 residues. Germline V gives CDR1 MNHNS, CDR2 SASEGT. The CDR3 bases are TGTGCCAGCAGTGGGGACTCCCACAATGAGCAGTTCTTC. It codes for CASSGDSHNEQFF.

Points on this clonotype: The junction departs from germline at one end; a sequencing error may be responsible. The chain links TRBV20-1 to TRBJ2-7, with 7 bases identical to TRBD1. The CDR3 totals 14 residues. Germline values: CDR1 DFQATT, CDR2 SNEGSKA (reference sequence). Here the CDR3 reads CGAFQRQGSYEQYF. DNA for the CDR3: TGCGGTGCTTTTCAGAGACAGGGCTCCTACGAGCAGTACTTC.